A selection of T cell receptor beta chains follows, all from one sample in a study of immune evolution from preneoplasia to lung adenocarcinoma. Here immunoSEQ multiplex PCR was the method, and the copy in TCRdb shows in-frame clones only, minus some. The table has 3,500 to 5,000 clones, roughly 86% seen once; the top ten hold 6.7%. The sequencing input was FFPE minimally invasive lung adenocarcinoma tissue. The receptor set was obtained from a donor at least 70 years old with lung adenocarcinoma. Each CDR3 is given with its conserved first and last residue. D genes are given only for firm matches. The size of a clone is reported for some rows only, either as once, few or many, or as a class for expanded clones.

TRBJ1-4	TRBV5-1	NA	NA	TGCGCCAGCCGGCGGCGACCAGGGGAAGAAAAACTGTTTTTT	CASRRRPGEEKLFF
TRBJ1-2	TRBV6-1	NA	NA	TGTGCCAGCAGTGAAATAGCAGGGTACTATGGCTACACCTTC	CASSEIAGYYGYTF
TRBJ1-1	TRBV2	NA	NA	TGTGCCAGCAGGGACACGGCGAACACTGAAGCTTTCTTT	CASRDTANTEAFF
TRBJ1-2	TRBV7-9	NA	NA	TGTGCCAGCAGCTTAGGGGACTATGGCTACACCTTC	CASSLGDYGYTF
TRBJ1-1	TRBV6-4	NA	NA	TGTGCCAGCCGGAGGAGGACGGACACTGAAGCTTTCTTT	CASRRRTDTEAFF
TRBJ1-2	TRBV6-5	NA	NA	TGTGCCAGCAGTTACTCGAATTCTAGGCTCAACTATGGCTACACCTTC	CASSYSNSRLNYGYTF
TRBJ2-7	TRBV10-1	NA	TRBD1	TGCGCCAGCAGTACCGGGACAGGGTCTAACGAGCAGTACTTC	CASSTGTGSNEQYF
TRBJ2-1	TRBV5-1	NA	TRBD1	TGCGCCAGCAGCTTGGGGACAGGGAGGAATGAGCAGTTCTTC	CASSLGTGRNEQFF
TRBJ2-7	TRBV28	once	TRBD1	TGTGCCAGCAGTACCCTGACAGGGTCGGTGTCGGTGGGCTACGAGCAGTACTTC	CASSTLTGSVSVGYEQYF
TRBJ2-2	TRBV28	NA	TRBD2	TGTGCCAGCACCCATAGCGGGAGGGTCCCCGGGGAGCTGTTTTTT	CASTHSGRVPGELFF
TRBJ2-7	TRBV5-4	NA	TRBD1	TGTGCCAGCAGCCTAGAGGGGGCCACCTACGAGCAGTACTTC	CASSLEGATYEQYF
TRBJ2-1	TRBV7-3	NA	NA	TGTGCCAGCAGCCCAGCCCCGAGCTCCTACAATGAGCAGTTCTTC	CASSPAPSSYNEQFF
TRBJ2-3	TRBV7-9	NA	TRBD2	TGTGCCAGCAGCTTAGGCGCAGCGGGAGGGCCGGGGGATACGCAGTATTTT	CASSLGAAGGPGDTQYF
TRBJ1-2	TRBV6-1	NA	NA	TGTGCCAGCAGTGAATCGGAGGGCGACACCTTC	CASSESEGDTF
TRBJ2-7	TRBV10-2	once	NA	TGCGCCAGCAGAAAAGGGACAAATGTCTACGAGCAGTACTTC	CASRKGTNVYEQYF
TRBJ1-1	TRBV30	few	NA	TGTGCCTGGAGTTGGGGGGCAGGGACTGAAGCTTTCTTT	CAWSWGAGTEAFF
TRBJ2-7	TRBV9	NA	NA	TGTGCCAGCAGCGTAAGTATAGGGCCCAGTTACGAGCAGTACTTC	CASSVSIGPSYEQYF
TRBJ1-4	TRBV5-1	NA	NA	TGCGCCAGCGGAGTACCCACAGGGTTCAATGAAAAACTGTTTTTT	CASGVPTGFNEKLFF
TRBJ2-1	TRBV21-1	NA	NA	TGTGCCAGCAGGGGTTTTTTTACGGGAGAGTACGGTGAGCAGTTCTTC	CASRGFFTGEYGEQFF
TRBJ1-1	TRBV30	once	NA	TGTGCCTGGAGCGCCCGAGGGAACACTGAAGCTTTCTTT	CAWSARGNTEAFF
TRBJ2-2	TRBV11-2	once	NA	TGTGCCAGCAGCAGAAACACCGGGGAGCTGTTTTTT	CASSRNTGELFF
TRBJ2-7	TRBV6-6	few	NA	TGTGCCAGCAGTTACTGGGTGGAACCTTACGAGCAGTACTTC	CASSYWVEPYEQYF
TRBJ2-7	TRBV5-6	NA	TRBD2	TGTGCCAGCAGCTGGGGGAGGGCCTCTGTCAACGAGCAGTACTTC	CASSWGRASVNEQYF
TRBJ1-1	TRBV28	NA	TRBD1	TGTGCCAGCACCCCCGGGACAGATCATGAAGCTTTCTTT	CASTPGTDHEAFF
TRBJ2-2	TRBV15	NA	NA	TGTGCCACCAGCAGAGGGAGGCTGGGGCTGAACACCGGGGAGCTGTTTTTT	CATSRGRLGLNTGELFF
TRBJ1-4	TRBV18	NA	TRBD1	TGTGCCAGCTCACCGGGACAGGGAGAAAAACTGTTTTTT	CASSPGQGEKLFF
TRBJ2-3	TRBV29-1	NA	NA	TGCAGCGGGCGACTCACAGATACGCAGTATTTT	CSGRLTDTQYF
TRBJ2-3	TRBV28	NA	NA	TGTGCCAGCAGTTTGGAGAACGCAGATACGCAGTATTTT	CASSLENADTQYF
TRBJ2-6	TRBV29-1	NA	NA	TGCAGCGTAGAGATTGGACGGGGAGTAGCTGGGGCCAACGTCCTGACTTTC	CSVEIGRGVAGANVLTF
TRBJ2-3	TRBV30	once	NA	TGTGCCTGGAGTGCGCAGCGGAACACAGATACGCAGTATTTT	CAWSAQRNTDTQYF
TRBJ2-3	TRBV4-1	NA	TRBD2	TGCGCCAGCAGTCTTTCCGGGACTAGCGGCACTTTCACAGATACGCAGTATTTT	CASSLSGTSGTFTDTQYF
TRBJ2-5	TRBV5-1	NA	NA	TGCGCCAGCAGCTTGGATGTGGGCCCCGCCGAGACCCAGTACTTC	CASSLDVGPAETQYF
TRBJ1-2	TRBV6-1	NA	NA	TGTGCCGCAAACCGGGACTCCGCCTCCTATGGCTACACCTTC	CAANRDSASYGYTF
TRBJ2-1	TRBV10-3	NA	TRBD2	TGTGCCATCAGTGAACCGGGACTAGGCTTCAATGAGCAGTTCTTC	CAISEPGLGFNEQFF
TRBJ2-7	TRBV4-2	NA	NA	TGTGCCAGCAGCCGGGGGGGGGCGGCCTACGAGCAGTACTTC	CASSRGGAAYEQYF
TRBJ2-1	TRBV5-5	NA	TRBD2	TGTGCCAGCAGCTTGGTACTAGCGGAGGGGAATGAGCAGTTCTTC	CASSLVLAEGNEQFF
TRBJ1-1	TRBV9	NA	NA	TGTGCCAGCAGCGTTGGACCGAACACTGAAGCTTTCTTT	CASSVGPNTEAFF
TRBJ2-6	TRBV5-4	NA	NA	TGTGCCAGCAGCACCAAAGGAGACGGAGGCTCTAGGGCCAACGTCCTGACTTTC	CASSTKGDGGSRANVLTF
TRBJ2-4	TRBV2	NA	TRBD2	TGTGCCAGCAAGCGGACTAGCAGTGGGGACATTCAGTACTTC	CASKRTSSGDIQYF
TRBJ1-2	TRBV7-2	NA	NA	TGTGCCAGCAGCTTAGCGTACTATGGCTACACCTTC	CASSLAYYGYTF